The rows below give T cell receptor beta chains drawn from one sample of a study of shared clonotypes between healthy human individuals. Data came from immunoSEQ multiplex PCR; TCRdb stores just in-frame clones and leaves some out. Of 180,000 or so clones in the sample, approximately 92% are singletons; the top ten hold roughly 0.07%. The sample taken for sequencing was naive CD4+ T cells sorted from blood. The receptor set was obtained from a woman younger than 45 in good health. Each CDR3 is given with its conserved first and last residue. The order of the fields is clone size, J gene, D gene, V gene, CDR3 protein, CDR3 DNA. D genes are given only for firm matches. Not every row has a clone size; where given, it reads once, few, many or a size class.

>.|TRBJ2-6|.|TRBV15
CATSPGGGANVLTF
TGTGCCACCAGCCCCGGTGGTGGGGCCAACGTCCTGACTTTC
>.|TRBJ2-1|.|TRBV6-5
CASSSPDNHNEQFF
TGTGCCAGCAGTTCCCCGGACAATCACAATGAGCAGTTCTTC
>.|TRBJ2-7|TRBD2|TRBV27
CASSWLTSGRSEQYF
TGTGCCAGCAGTTGGTTGACTAGCGGGAGGTCCGAGCAGTACTTC
>.|TRBJ1-1|.|TRBV7-8
CASSLAGRTNTEAFF
TGTGCCAGCAGCTTAGCCGGTAGGACGAACACTGAAGCTTTCTTT
>.|TRBJ1-1|.|TRBV19
CASGFLGTEAFF
TGTGCCAGTGGATTTTTGGGCACTGAAGCTTTCTTT
>once|TRBJ2-7|TRBD2|TRBV6-6
CASTGRGNEQYF
TGTGCCAGCACCGGGCGGGGGAACGAGCAGTACTTC
>.|TRBJ2-7|.|TRBV7-6
CASSPSYEQYF
TGTGCCAGCAGCCCTTCCTACGAGCAGTACTTC
>once|TRBJ1-5|TRBD1|TRBV7-8
CASSWTGINQPQHF
TGTGCCAGCAGCTGGACAGGGATCAATCAGCCCCAGCATTTT
>.|TRBJ1-2|TRBD1|TRBV6-5
CASTNGDSFTF
TGTGCCAGCACTAACGGGGACAGTTTCACCTTC
>.|TRBJ1-1|TRBD1|TRBV28
CASTRQGPPEAFF
TGTGCCAGCACCCGACAGGGTCCTCCTGAAGCTTTCTTT
>.|TRBJ2-7|TRBD1|TRBV5-1
CASSLAQGADFYEQYF
TGCGCCAGCAGCTTGGCCCAGGGGGCCGACTTCTACGAGCAGTACTTC
>.|TRBJ2-7|TRBD2|TRBV28
CASLSSGSGEQYF
TGTGCCAGTTTGTCTAGCGGGAGTGGCGAGCAGTACTTC
>once|TRBJ2-7|.|TRBV5-1
CASSPEGVGLSYEQYF
TGCGCCAGCAGCCCGGAGGGGGTTGGGCTCTCCTACGAGCAGTACTTC
>few|TRBJ2-7|.|TRBV7-2
CASRRIFEAYEQYF
TGTGCCAGCAGAAGAATATTTGAGGCTTACGAGCAGTACTTC
>.|TRBJ1-2|.|TRBV5-1
CASSLASGQGTGYTF
TGCGCCAGCAGCTTGGCCTCCGGTCAGGGGACCGGCTACACCTTC
>.|TRBJ1-3|TRBD1|TRBV19
CASSRDSSGNTIYF
TGTGCCAGTAGTAGGGACAGCTCTGGAAACACCATATATTTT
>once|TRBJ2-6|.|TRBV7-9
CASSPRPPGPSGANVLTF
TGTGCCAGCAGCCCTCGCCCGCCAGGACCCTCTGGGGCCAACGTCCTGACTTTC
>.|TRBJ2-2|TRBD2|TRBV4-1
CASSQLAGAAGELFF
TGCGCCAGCAGCCAACTAGCGGGAGCTGCCGGGGAGCTGTTTTTT
>.|TRBJ1-5|.|TRBV27
CASSSYYGGGQPQHF
TGTGCCAGCAGTTCATACTACGGCGGGGGTCAGCCCCAGCATTTT
>.|TRBJ2-7|TRBD2|TRBV10-3
CAISLTSGSYEQYF
TGTGCCATCAGTTTAACTAGCGGCTCCTACGAGCAGTACTTC
>.|TRBJ2-6|.|TRBV4-2
CASSLQGRGTGANVLTF
TGTGCCAGCAGCCTTCAGGGAAGGGGAACTGGGGCCAACGTCCTGACTTTC
>.|TRBJ2-5|TRBD1|TRBV2
CASSGTGLQETQYF
TGTGCCAGCAGTGGGACAGGGCTCCAAGAGACCCAGTACTTC
>.|TRBJ1-1|TRBD1|TRBV30
CAWSTGVTEAFF
TGTGCCTGGAGTACAGGGGTTACTGAAGCTTTCTTT
>once|TRBJ2-5|.|TRBV19
CASSIGKGTRGTQYF
TGTGCCAGTAGTATTGGGAAGGGAACGCGGGGGACCCAGTACTTC
>.|TRBJ2-5|TRBD2|TRBV28
CASSPWLGGEQYF
TGTGCCAGCTCCCCCTGGCTGGGAGGGGAGCAGTACTTC
>.|TRBJ1-5|.|TRBV6-1
CASSEALQGYQPQHF
TGTGCCAGCAGTGAAGCGCTTCAAGGATATCAGCCCCAGCATTTT
>.|TRBJ2-1|.|TRBV20-1
CSARGNNEQFF
TGCAGTGCTAGAGGGAACAATGAGCAGTTCTTC
>.|TRBJ1-6|TRBD1|TRBV30
CAWQKPQGSPLHF
TGTGCCTGGCAAAAACCACAGGGGTCACCCCTCCACTTT
>.|TRBJ1-3|TRBD1|TRBV27
CASSGSATGLGNTIYF
TGTGCCAGCAGTGGCAGTGCGACAGGGCTGGGAAACACCATATATTTT
>.|TRBJ2-7|.|TRBV28
CASSGTTYEQYF
TGTGCCAGCAGTGGGACAACCTACGAGCAGTACTTC
>.|TRBJ2-7|TRBD1|TRBV19
CATTSTGGIEQYF
TGTGCCACCACCTCGACAGGGGGCATCGAGCAGTACTTC
>.|TRBJ2-6|.|TRBV9
CASSPSSGLHWANVLTF
TGTGCCAGCAGCCCCTCAAGCGGACTCCACTGGGCCAACGTCCTGACTTTC
>.|TRBJ2-7|.|TRBV27
CAVLDETGAYEQYF
TGTGCCGTCCTCGACGAAACGGGAGCCTACGAGCAGTACTTC
>few|TRBJ2-7|.|TRBV6-5
CASRTRSYEQYF
TGTGCCAGCAGAACCAGATCCTACGAGCAGTACTTC
>.|TRBJ1-4|.|TRBV18
CASSPLAVANEKLFF
TGTGCCAGCTCACCACTAGCAGTCGCTAATGAAAAACTGTTTTTT
>.|TRBJ1-1|.|TRBV20-1
CSAQRGVEAFF
TGCAGTGCCCAACGGGGCGTTGAAGCTTTCTTT
>.|TRBJ2-5|.|TRBV4-1
CASSQASSETQYF
TGCGCCAGCAGCCAGGCTAGTTCGGAGACCCAGTACTTC
>.|TRBJ2-7|TRBD2|TRBV27
CASSFSGRAGEQYF
TGTGCCAGCAGTTTTAGCGGGAGGGCTGGCGAGCAGTACTTC
>.|TRBJ1-1|TRBD1|TRBV6-6
CASSYPGTGRDGEAFF
TGTGCCAGCAGTTACCCCGGGACAGGGAGGGATGGTGAAGCTTTCTTT
>.|TRBJ2-7|TRBD2|TRBV7-8
CASSFGQREFEQYF
TGTGCCAGCAGCTTTGGCCAGCGGGAGTTCGAGCAGTACTTC
>once|TRBJ2-2|TRBD1|TRBV18
CASSMTGDNTGELFF
TGTGCCAGCTCAATGACAGGGGATAACACCGGGGAGCTGTTTTTT
>.|TRBJ2-1|TRBD2|TRBV28
CASSLTGGLYNEQFF
TGTGCCAGCAGTTTGACGGGGGGGCTGTACAATGAGCAGTTCTTC
>.|TRBJ2-7|.|TRBV28
CASSFSGSNYEQYF
TGTGCCAGCAGCTTTAGCGGAAGCAATTACGAGCAGTACTTC
>.|TRBJ1-5|.|TRBV19
CASSIGTHQPQHF
TGTGCCAGTAGTATCGGGACCCATCAGCCCCAGCATTTT
>once|TRBJ2-5|TRBD2|TRBV5-1
CASSLTGSGSKLETQYF
TGCGCCAGCAGCCTGACGGGAAGCGGGAGTAAGCTAGAGACCCAGTACTTC
>.|TRBJ1-3|TRBD1|TRBV18
CASSPTGAAGNTIYF
TGTGCCAGCTCACCAACAGGGGCGGCTGGAAACACCATATATTTT
>few|TRBJ2-1|.|TRBV20-1
CSAYSNEQFF
TGCAGTGCTTATTCCAATGAGCAGTTCTTC
>.|TRBJ2-2|.|TRBV11-3
CASSFSSTGELFF
TGTGCCAGCAGCTTTAGTAGCACCGGGGAGCTGTTTTTT
>.|TRBJ1-2|.|TRBV6-5
CASSYGRYYGYTF
TGTGCCAGCAGTTACGGCCGCTACTATGGCTACACCTTC
>.|TRBJ2-7|TRBD1|TRBV5-1
CASSSTTGLEQYF
TGCGCCAGCAGTTCAACGACAGGGTTAGAGCAGTACTTC
>.|TRBJ1-4|TRBD1|TRBV29-1
CSVGTGANGEKLFF
TGCAGCGTCGGGACAGGGGCGAACGGTGAAAAACTGTTTTTT
>once|TRBJ1-1|.|TRBV7-2
CASSLGQENTEAFF
TGTGCCAGCAGCTTAGGACAGGAGAACACTGAAGCTTTCTTT